This T cell receptor beta chain stems from a study of shared clonotypes between healthy human individuals (dated by TCRdb to 2020 to 2022). Regarding the research as a whole: The cohort comprised a couple of women and a few men aged 18 to 49 years. For each donor, CD4 naive and CD4 memory were each given three plates, CD8 naive was given two plates, and CD8 memory was given one plate. To estimate repertoire size and how much clonotypes are shared between individuals, the study performed deep sequencing of blood TCR repertoires from five healthy adults. Different laboratories and diverse techniques were used to prepare libraries and sequence TCR repertoires, to increase sequencing depth and limit assay-specific biases. Between about 0.94 and 10 billion PBMCs per donor were obtained by leukapheresis.

TCR CDR3 regions were amplified from genomic DNA by multiplex PCR using the deep immunoSEQ assay. Extracted genomic DNA from each cell subset was distributed evenly across all wells of several immunoSEQ 96-well plates, and each plate was treated as a replicate. For sorted subsets, roughly 200 ng of genomic DNA, equivalent to roughly 30,000 T cell genomes, went into each replicate PCR. The purified libraries were quantified using a Qubit 3.0 fluorometer, sized with a Bioanalyzer 2100, and then quantified again using the KAPA Library Quantification kit. Every immunoSEQ 96-well plate was sequenced on a dedicated single-read 150-cycle Illumina NextSeq 550 flow cell. Under the source paper's analysis protocol: Because the immunoSEQ output held only junctional sequences and lacked quality scores, the filtering could not match the filtering applied to full-length reads. To assign V/J genes and CDR3, sequences were annotated against IMGT germline references using PyIR, a Python wrapper for IgBLAST v1.9. Reads were removed for weak V/J assignments (E-value above 1e-6), missing CDR3, stop codons, out-of-frame junctions, or ambiguous translated residues. V3J clonotypes were defined as sequences sharing an identical inferred V gene, J gene, and CDR3 amino acid sequence. Percentage overlap between repertoires was calculated by dividing the number of shared unique clonotypes by the size of the smaller repertoire. Repertoire richness was assessed with RTK rarefaction, the Chao1 estimator, and Recon v2.1 estimates of unobserved clonotypes. Generation probabilities for all TCRbeta clonotypes obtained by the gDNA method from a handful of donors were computed using OLGA. Held by TCRdb, this immuneACCESS table contains in-frame sequences only and omits some clones. Under half of the omission traces to an unresolved V gene where checked; the cause of the rest is unknown. V and J calls and clone size come straight from that table; D and trimming were deduced from the DNA. Recorded for this sample are 500,000 to 700,000 clones; about 95% of them occurred a single time. Around 0.12% of the sample is held by the ten biggest clonotypes.

CD8 naive samples were CD45RO-negative cells positively selected for CCR7, giving a CD45RA+CCR7+ population that excluded TemRA cells. Donors were healthy HIV-negative adults with no recently reported acute infections or vaccinations. Only Caucasian adults living in Nashville, Tennessee, USA were represented among the donors. After blood collection by leukapheresis, PBMCs were isolated using Ficoll-Histopaque density gradient centrifugation and then cryopreserved in the vapor phase of liquid nitrogen. Analytical flow cytometry was used to check the purity and quantity of every magnetically sorted T cell population. Each sorted fraction had its genomic DNA isolated and then quantified by UV absorbance on a Nanodrop 2000c. As for this clone: Its antigen specificity is not known. Base qualities are not at hand, and no much larger clone is one base apart.

Summary of the overall study and its limitations: Compared with non-shared clonotypes, the clonotypes found in all four sorted-subset donors had higher generation probabilities. Sampling was limited to blood, and TCR repertoires in tissue likely differ from TCR repertoires in blood. Larger estimated clonotype richness was generally found for naive subsets than for memory subsets. Rarefaction of sorted-subset datasets indicated incomplete sequencing despite the large sequencing depth. The genetic and exposure-history diversity represented was limited by the small number of donors. Pairwise subsampling led to the expectation that sequencing depth would affect the degree of clonotype sharing among donors. Approximately 5% of naive CD4, 3.5% of naive CD8, approximately 2% of memory CD4, and around 0.42% of memory CD8 clonotypes were shared across several donors.

The sample comprised naive CD8+ T cells sorted from blood. The sample's cell subset or site label, decoded: CD45RA+CCR7+. The clonotype originates from a woman in her thirties in good health.

The base sequence is TGTGCCAGCAGCTTAGGATTGGCAGACTACGAGCAGTACTTC. Its protein is CASSLGLADYEQYF. The chain is made from TRBV7-9 and TRBJ2-7; confidence is insufficient to name the D gene. Trimming at the junction amounts to 1 base on V and 3 bases on J, and the germline ends lie 10 bases apart. Reading from cysteine to phenylalanine, the CDR3 counts 14 amino acids. The read is trimmed to its CDR3 DNA, 42 bases read in frame from base 1. The CDR1 and CDR2 encoded by the germline V gene (reference sequence) are SEHNR and FQNEAQ. This CDR3, with the reference TRBV7-9 and TRBJ2-7 proteins standing in past its ends, gives the full variable domain DTGVSQNPRHKITKRGQNVTFRCDPISEHNRLYWYRQTLGQGPEFLTYFQNEAQLEKSRLLSDRFSAERPKGSFSTLEIQRTEQGDSAMYLCASSLGLADYEQYFGPGTRLTVT.